Shown below are 4 T cell receptor beta chains from a single sample sequenced in a study of human T cells and chemical hapten exposure. Time point meaning: pre-sensitization, week 0. Treatment defined: therapeutic diphenylcyclopropenone sensitization with weekly scalp DPC. TCRdb re-called the RACE reads through MiXCR, storing one row per CDR3 protein. Of more than 100,000 distinct CDR3 sequences listed, approximately 12% were seen once; the top ten hold 2.8%. The specimen was whole blood, collected in connection with sensitization to the hapten diphenylcyclopropenone (DPC). The receptor source for this set is a woman between 18 and 29 years old with alopecia areata. Some clones in this sample may be carry-over from other donors' samples.

This clonotype occurred a few times. The CDR3 sequence: CASSYPDSPLHF. CDR3 DNA: TGTGCCAGCAGTTATCCTGATTCACCCCTCCACTTT. The chain carries TRBV6-6 and TRBJ1-6; D remains unclear. The germline gives CDR1 MNHNY, CDR2 SVGAGI (reference sequence). Trimming took 3 bases from V and 8 from J, leaving 5 bases between them. This CDR3 has 12 amino acids.

This clonotype was counted at least ten times. This chain uses TRBV25-1 with TRBJ1-2; 7 nucleotides line up with TRBD1. The CDR3 is made up of 17 amino acids. The germline V gene has CDR1 MGHDK and CDR2 SYGVNS. Trimming took 5 bases from V and 8 from J; bases not matched to a gene: 20. The CDR3 bases are TGTGCCAGCAGTCCTTATCGCCGGGACAGAAGGCAAGCAGGCTACACCTTC. Translating gives CASSPYRRDRRQAGYTF.

Ten or more counts support this clonotype. This chain joins TRBV10-2 and TRBJ1-5; possibly TRBD1 for D (6 bases). CDR1 is WSHSY and CDR2 is SAAADI in the germline V gene. V was cut by 5 bases and J by 7 bases, with 12 bases left in between. This CDR3 is 13 amino acids long. In DNA, the CDR3 is TGCGCCAGCAGTCGGGCAGGGGAACAGCCCCAGCATTTT. Protein product: CASSRAGEQPQHF.

At least ten counts were recorded for this clonotype. The CDR3 loop is CASSQGTQGGEQFF. CDR3 sequence (DNA): TGCGCCAGCAGCCAAGGCACGCAGGGGGGTGAGCAGTTCTTC. This chain joins TRBV4-3 and TRBJ2-1; TRBD1 is a possible D gene (7 bases). The CDR3 length is 14 residues. Germline V gene lookup returns CDR1 LGHNA and CDR2 YSLEER. V lost 1 base, J lost 9 bases, and 13 bases lay in between.